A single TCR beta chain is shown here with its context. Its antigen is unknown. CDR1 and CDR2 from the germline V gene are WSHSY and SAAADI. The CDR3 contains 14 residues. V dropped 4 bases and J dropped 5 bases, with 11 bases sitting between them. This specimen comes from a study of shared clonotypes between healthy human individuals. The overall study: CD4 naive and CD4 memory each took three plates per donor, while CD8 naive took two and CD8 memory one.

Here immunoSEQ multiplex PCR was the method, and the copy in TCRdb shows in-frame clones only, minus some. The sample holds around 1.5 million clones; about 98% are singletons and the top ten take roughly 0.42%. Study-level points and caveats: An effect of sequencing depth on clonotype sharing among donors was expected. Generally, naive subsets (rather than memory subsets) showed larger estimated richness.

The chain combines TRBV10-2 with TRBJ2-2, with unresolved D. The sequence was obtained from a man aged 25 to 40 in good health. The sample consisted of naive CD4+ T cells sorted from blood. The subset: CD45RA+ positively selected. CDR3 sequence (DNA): TGCGCCAGCAGTGGGGATGTGAGGACCGGGGAGCTGTTTTTT. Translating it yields CASSGDVRTGELFF.